This record looks at one T cell receptor beta chain sequence and its context. What antigen it recognizes has not been identified. No much larger clone exists at a distance of one base, and base qualities are not known. The data belong to a study of shared clonotypes between healthy human individuals (dated by TCRdb to 2018 to 2021). For the wider study: The cohort included three men and a couple of women between 18 and 49 years of age. For each donor, CD4 naive and CD4 memory were each given three plates, CD8 naive was given two plates, and CD8 memory was given one plate. Blood TCR repertoires of about five healthy adults were deeply sequenced to estimate repertoire size and the extent of clonotype sharing between individuals. To increase sequencing depth and limit assay-specific biases, different laboratories used diverse techniques to prepare libraries and sequence TCR repertoires. Between about 0.8 and 9.5 billion PBMCs per donor were obtained by leukapheresis. Overall study results and their limits: About 4.5% of naive CD4, around 3.5% of naive CD8, about 2.4% of memory CD4, and 0.4% of memory CD8 clonotypes were shared across four donors. Compared with non-shared clonotypes, clonotypes shared by all four sorted-subset donors had higher generation probabilities. The small number of donors limited the genetic and exposure-history diversity represented. Naive subsets generally had larger estimated clonotype richness than memory subsets. Even with the large sequencing depth, rarefaction of the sorted-subset datasets indicated that sequencing was incomplete. Sampling was restricted to blood, and TCR repertoires in tissue are likely to differ from TCR repertoires in blood. Based on pairwise subsampling, the degree of clonotype sharing among donors was expected to be affected by sequencing depth.

Using the deep immunoSEQ assay, TCR CDR3 regions were amplified from genomic DNA by multiplex PCR. For each cell subset, the extracted genomic DNA was distributed evenly across all wells of several immunoSEQ 96-well plates, and each plate served as one replicate. For sorted subsets, about 200 ng genomic DNA, equal to tens of thousands of T cell genomes, was loaded into each replicate PCR. Purified libraries were quantified with a Qubit 3.0 fluorometer, sized on a Bioanalyzer 2100, and re-quantified with the KAPA Library Quantification kit. Every immunoSEQ 96-well plate was sequenced on a separate single-read 150-cycle Illumina NextSeq 550 flow cell. Per the source publication's procedure: The immunoSEQ output contained only junctional sequences without quality scores, so filtering could not match that applied to full-length reads. To assign V/J genes and CDR3, sequences were annotated against IMGT germline references using PyIR, a Python wrapper for IgBLAST v1.9. Reads were filtered out if the reads had weak V/J assignments (E-value above 1e-6), no CDR3, stop codons, out-of-frame junctions, or ambiguous translated residues. A V3J clonotype was defined by an identical inferred V gene, J gene, and CDR3 amino acid sequence. Percentage overlap between repertoires was calculated by dividing the number of shared unique clonotypes by the size of the smaller repertoire. Richness of each repertoire was evaluated using RTK rarefaction, the Chao1 estimator, and Recon v2.1 estimates of unobserved clonotypes. Generation probabilities for all TCRbeta clonotypes obtained by the gDNA method from a handful of donors were computed using OLGA. This is the immuneACCESS table as TCRdb keeps it, with only in-frame sequences that have V and J called. A part of the clones is gone; compared with another copy, unresolved V genes explain less than half, and the rest is unexplained. That table supplies the V and J calls and clone size; D and trimming were determined from the DNA. This sample comprises approximately 2.1 million clones, more than 85% of them detected only once. The ten largest clones represent 0.39% of the sample.

Donors were healthy HIV-negative adults with no recently reported acute infections or vaccinations. Every donor was a Caucasian adult residing in Nashville, Tennessee, USA. CD4+ T cells were enriched by magnetic negative selection, after which naive cells were positively selected on CD45RA and the negative fraction was taken as the memory subset. After blood collection by leukapheresis, PBMCs were isolated using Ficoll-Histopaque density gradient centrifugation and then cryopreserved in the vapor phase of liquid nitrogen. Purity and quantity of every magnetically sorted T cell population were checked by analytical flow cytometry. Genomic DNA was isolated from each sorted fraction and quantified by UV absorbance on a Nanodrop 2000c. Via the germline V gene, CDR1 is MDHEN and CDR2 SYDVKM. Counted from cysteine to phenylalanine, this CDR3 has 19 amino acids. Of the read, only the CDR3 DNA is kept; its 57 bases are in frame from base 1. V gives up 5 bases and J gives up 0 bases, and the segment between their germline ends measures 23 bases.

Sequencing was done on a sample of naive CD4+ T cells from PBMCs. Per the publication, the cell subset or site label means: CD45RA+ positively selected. Here the chain combines TRBV28 and TRBJ1-5, and the D gene may be TRBD1, 6 bases matching. The sequence derives from a man in his late teens or twenties in good health. Some clones in this sample may be carry-over from other donors' samples. The CDR3 protein: CASSDIPGQKGGSNQPQHF. The DNA is TGTGCCAGCAGTGATATTCCGGGACAAAAGGGAGGTAGCAATCAGCCCCAGCATTTT.